This TCR beta chain originates from a study of shared clonotypes between healthy human individuals. As for this clone: The antigen remains undetermined.

Regarding the study as a whole: When naive CD4 clonotypes were compared across a handful of donors, roughly 4.9% were shared.

The donors, healthy adults who were HIV-negative, had experienced no recent acute infections or vaccinations. The authors divided CD4+ cells into CD45RA+ naive and CD45RA-negative memory subsets. This CDR3 is 15 amino acids long. The germline CDR1 and CDR2 sequences are SGDLS and YYNGEE. V shed 4 bases, J shed 3 bases, and the junction held 5 bases outside the gene matches. Clones were read by immunoSEQ multiplex PCR, and TCRdb kept only the in-frame ones, dropping some. Seen here are about 2.3 million clones, approximately 95% observed once, and the top ten hold under 0.45%. The sequence derives from a man aged 18 to 29 in good health. Some clones in this sample may be carry-over from other donors' samples. The chain uses TRBV9 and TRBJ2-3; 10 bases fit TRBD1. Sequencing input: naive CD4+ T cells from PBMCs. Subset specified: CD45RA+ positively selected. For the CDR3, the DNA is TGTGCCAGCAGCACACGACAGGGGGCAACAGATACGCAGTATTTT. Amino acid sequence: CASSTRQGATDTQYF.